Listed here are 30 T cell receptor beta chains from one sample, sequenced in a study of response to subunit inactivated influenza vaccine. TCRdb used MiXCR to reprocess the RT-PCR reads, holding one entry per CDR3 protein. Altogether fewer than 800,000 distinct CDR3 sequences are present, 15% to 19% being singletons, with the ten largest covering approximately 10%. This specimen consisted of PBMCs from blood, obtained roughly 12 days after vaccination. All receptors derive from a man in his forties or fifties who received an inactivated influenza vaccine.

This clonotype was counted between two and nine times. The chain is built from TRBV5-1 and TRBJ1-4, with no clear D. Trimming left V 2 bases short and J 1 base short, with 9 bases between. This CDR3 region has 15 residues. Germline-derived CDR1 and CDR2 are SGHRS and YFSETQ. The CDR3 sequence is CASSFKGLTNEKLFF. The CDR3 coding sequence is TGCGCCAGCAGCTTTAAGGGCTTAACTAATGAAAAACTGTTTTTT. Together with reference TRBV5-1 and TRBJ1-4, the CDR3 gives the full variable domain: KAGVTQTPRYLIKTRGQQVTLSCSPISGHRSVSWYQQTPGQGLQFLFEYFSETQRNKGNFPGRFSGRQFSNSRSEMNVSTLELGDSALYLCASSFKGLTNEKLFFGSGTQLSVL.

This clonotype has more than one count but fewer than ten. The V call is TRBV12-3 or TRBV12-4, the J call TRBJ2-6; D call uncertain. CDR3 length: 15 residues. The ends were cut back, 2 bases at V and 4 bases at J, with 9 bases in the middle. In nucleotides, the CDR3 is TGTGCCAGCAGTTTACTCGATCTGGGGGCCAACGTCCTGACTTTC. This sequence encodes CASSLLDLGANVLTF.

This clonotype was detected only a few times. V and J are TRBV6-1 and TRBJ2-2; TRBD1 agrees at 10 bases. J lost 5 bases, V lost 6 bases, and 6 bases had no gene match. Germline V gives CDR1 MNHNS, CDR2 SASEGT. CDR3 length: 15 residues. The CDR3 sequence is CASSRDRGKTGELFF. The CDR3 DNA reads TGTGCCAGCAGCCGGGACAGGGGTAAAACCGGGGAGCTGTTTTTT.

The chain links TRBV3-1 to TRBJ1-1; no reliable D call. CDR3 length equals 12 residues. Germline-derived CDR1 and CDR2 are LGHDT and YNNKEL (reference sequence). V was cut by 1 base and J by 5 bases, with 5 bases left in between. For the CDR3, the DNA is TGTGCCAGCAGCCAAGGGCTGACTGAAGCTTTCTTT. Protein: CASSQGLTEAFF. Combining the CDR3 with reference TRBV3-1 and TRBJ1-1 gives the whole variable domain DTAVSQTPKYLVTQMGNDKSIKCEQNLGHDTMYWYKQDSKKFLKIMFSYNNKELIINETVPNRFSPKSPDKAHLNLHINSLELGDSAVYFCASSQGLTEAFFGQGTRLTVV.

This sequence joins TRBV12-3 or TRBV12-4 and TRBJ1-4; TRBD1 is a possible D gene (6 bases). This CDR3 has 15 amino acids. The V end lost 3 bases, the J end lost 5 bases, and 13 bases lay between the germline ends. CDR3 residues: CASSLRAGENEKLFF. CDR3 bases: TGTGCCAGCAGTTTGAGGGCAGGGGAGAATGAAAAACTGTTTTTT.

This clonotype was counted between two and nine times. This chain joins TRBV7-2 and TRBJ2-5, with 9 bases identical to TRBD1. V dropped 5 bases and J dropped 5; count of bases not matched to a gene: 9. Germline-derived CDR1 and CDR2 are SGHTA and FQGNSA. This CDR3 contains 15 residues. Here the CDR3 reads CASSKRQGVGETQYF. CDR3 nucleotides: TGTGCCAGCAGCAAACGACAGGGGGTGGGGGAGACCCAGTACTTC.

This clonotype was counted a few times. This rearrangement joins TRBV10-3 to TRBJ1-6; TRBD1 is a possible D gene (5 bases). This CDR3 spans 16 amino acids. The germline gives CDR1 ENHRY, CDR2 SYGVKD. V lost 3 bases to trimming and J lost 7 bases, with 16 bases between them. The chain's CDR3 is CAISERDSSGNSPLHF. In DNA form, the CDR3 reads TGTGCCATCAGTGAAAGGGACTCCAGCGGGAATTCACCCCTCCACTTT.

The chain uses TRBV7-9 and TRBJ1-1; D gene ambiguous. Germline V gene data show CDR1 as SEHNR and CDR2 as FQNEAQ (reference sequence). The V end lost 5 bases, the J end lost 3 bases, and 10 bases lay between the germline ends. The CDR3 spans 13 residues. The CDR3 sequence is CASSIRVDTEAFF. The CDR3 nucleotides are TGTGCCAGCAGCATCCGGGTCGACACTGAAGCTTTCTTT.

This clonotype occurred many times. The chain carries TRBV4-1 and TRBJ1-5, with D unresolved. This CDR3 is built from 13 residues. Germline V gene sequence: CDR1 MGHRA, CDR2 YSYEKL. V dropped 1 base and J dropped 5 bases, with 6 bases sitting between them. The CDR3 DNA is TGCGCCAGCAGCCAAGGAATCGATCAGCCCCAGCATTTT. Translation: CASSQGIDQPQHF.

This clonotype was detected many times. CDR3: CASSPGTRDTGELFF. The CDR3 region has the DNA TGCGCCAGCAGCCCCGGGACGAGGGACACCGGGGAGCTGTTTTTT. The rearrangement joins TRBV5-1 to TRBJ2-2, with D perhaps given as TRBD1 or TRBD2 (5 bases each). Trimming cost V 4 bases and J 3 bases, with 13 bases left between them. The CDR3 consists of 15 residues. Looked up from germline, CDR1 is SGHRS and CDR2 is YFSETQ.

This clonotype was seen many times. This sequence joins TRBV27 and TRBJ2-1, with TRBD2 matching 9 bases. CDR1 and CDR2 (germline): MNHEY, SMNVEV (reference sequence). Losses at the gene ends were 2 bases for V and 9 bases for J; bases not matched to a gene: 8. CDR3 length: 15 amino acids. This CDR3 reads CASSLGVAGASEQFF. DNA for the CDR3: TGTGCCAGCAGTTTAGGGGTAGCGGGAGCGTCTGAGCAGTTCTTC.

This sequence joins TRBV20-1 and TRBJ2-3, with D maybe TRBD2 (5 bases). Trimming removed 5 bases from V and 0 bases from J, with 12 bases in between. Germline CDR1 DFQATT, CDR2 SNEGSKA (reference sequence). The CDR3 loop spans 14 amino acids. The CDR3 DNA is TGCAGTGCTTTTTCTAGCAGAAGCACAGATACGCAGTATTTT. The encoded protein is CSAFSSRSTDTQYF.

V and J are TRBV4-1 and TRBJ1-2; 8 bases map to TRBD1. Losses at the gene ends were 2 bases for V and 0 bases for J; bases not matched to a gene: 2. Germline CDR1 MGHRA, CDR2 YSYEKL. This CDR3 is built from 15 residues. CDR3 in DNA: TGCGCCAGCAGCCAATGGGACAGGTCTAACTATGGCTACACCTTC. Encoded protein: CASSQWDRSNYGYTF.

This chain connects TRBV7-9 to TRBJ2-7; D tentatively fits TRBD1 or TRBD2 (5 bases each). Per the germline V gene, CDR1 is SEHNR and CDR2 is FQNEAQ (reference sequence). V lost 0 bases and J 6 bases, leaving 12 bases between the germline ends. This CDR3 is 14 amino acids long. The CDR3 nucleotides are TGTGCCAGCAGCTTAGCGCCAGGGAGTGTCGAGCAGTACTTC. It yields the protein CASSLAPGSVEQYF.

The chain carries TRBV12-3 or TRBV12-4 and TRBJ2-5; TRBD1 is a possible D gene (5 bases). The CDR3 has 16 residues. Trimming took off 0 bases at V and 1 base at J, with 12 bases between the two ends. The CDR3 DNA sequence: TGTGCCAGCAGTTTAGCAGGGGCTCACCGCCAAGAGACCCAGTACTTC. As protein: CASSLAGAHRQETQYF.

This chain uses TRBV4-1 with TRBJ2-5, with D possibly matching TRBD1 (5 bases). V was cut by 2 bases and J by 4 bases, with 14 bases left in between. CDR3 length equals 15 residues. CDR1 and CDR2 (germline): MGHRA, YSYEKL. The CDR3 protein is CASSQTKGIRETQYF. The CDR3 region has the DNA TGCGCCAGCAGCCAAACCAAGGGGATTCGAGAGACCCAGTACTTC.

CDR3 nucleotides: TGCAGCGTTAGAGTACGCCTCGACACCGGGGAGCTGTTTTTT. As protein: CSVRVRLDTGELFF. The J gene is TRBJ2-2, the V gene TRBV29-1, with no clear D. CDR3 length: 14 residues. Germline V gene data show CDR1 as SQVTM and CDR2 as ANQGSEA. The germline V and J ends were trimmed by 5 bases and 3 bases, with 13 bases remaining between them.

The chain carries TRBV7-9 and TRBJ2-7; D unclear. Germline loops: CDR1 SEHNR, CDR2 FQNEAQ (reference sequence). The CDR3 consists of 13 residues. The germline V and J ends were trimmed by 5 bases and 3 bases, with 11 bases remaining between them. CDR3 DNA: TGTGCCAGCAGCCTAGATATCCTCTACGAGCAGTACTTC. It yields the protein CASSLDILYEQYF.

The chain has TRBV18 and TRBJ2-7; 11 nucleotides line up with TRBD1. V trimming: 0 bases; J trimming: 6 bases; junction bases outside the gene matches: 10. Germline values: CDR1 KGHSH, CDR2 LQKENI. This CDR3 is 17 amino acids long. The CDR3 loop reads CASSPPSSQDRGREQYF. CDR3 nucleotides: TGTGCCAGCTCACCACCTTCATCCCAGGACAGGGGGCGCGAGCAGTACTTC. Using reference TRBV18 and TRBJ2-7 for the parts outside the CDR3, the full variable domain is NAGVMQNPRHLVRRRGQEARLRCSPMKGHSHVYWYRQLPEEGLKFMVYLQKENIIDESGMPKERFSAEFPKEGPSILRIQQVVRGDSAAYFCASSPPSSQDRGREQYFGPGTRLTVT.

This clonotype appeared a few times. The V call is TRBV5-6, the J call TRBJ2-1; D is unresolved. CDR1 is SGHDT, CDR2 YYEEEE, per germline. Trimming stripped 1 base from V and 5 bases from J, with 7 bases between. The length of the CDR3 is 13 residues. The CDR3 DNA follows: TGTGCCAGCAGCTTGATGATGAACAATGAGCAGTTCTTC. Translating gives CASSLMMNNEQFF.

This chain connects TRBV29-1 to TRBJ2-1; weak D call: TRBD2 (5 bases). This CDR3 is 13 amino acids long. From germline, CDR1 is SQVTM and CDR2 ANQGSEA. V was cut by 3 bases and J by 3 bases, with 9 bases left in between. CDR3 loop: CSVDSVNYNEQFF. The CDR3 nucleotides read TGCAGCGTTGATAGCGTTAACTACAATGAGCAGTTCTTC.

The chain recombines TRBV9 with TRBJ2-2; a possible D gene is TRBD2 (6 bases). CDR1 and CDR2 from the germline V gene are SGDLS and YYNGEE. CDR3 length: 14 amino acids. V was trimmed by 0 bases and J by 5 bases, leaving 8 bases between them. CDR3 bases: TGTGCCAGCAGCGTAGGGAGGGTTACCGGGGAGCTGTTTTTT. Protein sequence: CASSVGRVTGELFF.

The chain joins TRBV6-2 or TRBV6-3 to TRBJ2-2; 14 nucleotides agree with TRBD2. V lost 1 base and J lost 0; bases outside the gene matches: 4. Germline V gene lookup returns CDR1 MNHEY and CDR2 SVGEGT. The CDR3 has 19 amino acids. CDR3 amino acids: CASSYYRLAGGSNTGELFF. CDR3 bases: TGTGCCAGCAGTTACTATCGACTAGCGGGAGGGTCGAACACCGGGGAGCTGTTTTTT.

This clonotype was seen only a few times. The gene calls are TRBV27 and TRBJ1-1; TRBD1 matches 11 bases. Germline V CDR1 and CDR2: MNHEY, SMNVEV (reference sequence). CDR3 length: 16 amino acids. Trimming at V came to 4 bases and at J to 5 bases, leaving 9 bases not matched to a gene. The CDR3 sequence: CASSSQWTGGRTEAFF. The DNA of the CDR3 is TGTGCCAGCAGTTCTCAATGGACAGGGGGCAGGACTGAAGCTTTCTTT.

A few counts support this clonotype. V is TRBV7-2 and J is TRBJ2-5; 8 nucleotides align to TRBD2. Germline V gives CDR1 SGHTA, CDR2 FQGNSA. Unmatched junction bases numbered 11, after V lost 4 bases and J lost 7 bases. This CDR3 region has 15 residues. For the CDR3, the DNA is TGTGCCAGCAGCTCGGACCTGCGGGGGGACCGGACCCAGTACTTC. It codes for CASSSDLRGDRTQYF. The entire variable domain, with the rest obtained from reference TRBV7-2 and TRBJ2-5, is as follows: GAGVSQSPSNKVTEKGKDVELRCDPISGHTALYWYRQSLGQGLEFLIYFQGNSAPDKSGLPSDRFSAERTGGSVSTLTIQRTQQEDSAVYLCASSSDLRGDRTQYFGPGTRLLVL.

This clonotype was found a few times. The rearrangement joins TRBV6-5 to TRBJ2-5; D may be TRBD1 (6 bases). The CDR3 totals 14 residues. CDR1 is MNHEY, CDR2 SVGAGI, per germline. V was pared by 4 bases and J by 7 bases, with 16 bases between. For the CDR3, the DNA is TGTGCCAGCAGTTTGGGACAACCTCACGGGACCCAGTACTTC. Amino acids: CASSLGQPHGTQYF.

This clonotype was seen a few times. The V gene is TRBV28, the J gene TRBJ2-1, with D possibly TRBD2 on 6 matching bases. The CDR3 covers 14 residues. V lost 6 bases, J lost 7 bases, and 16 bases lay in between. Germline V CDR1 and CDR2: MDHEN, SYDVKM. DNA for the CDR3: TGTGCCAGCAGGGGGTGGGGAGGTCCTAATGAGCAGTTCTTC. As protein: CASRGWGGPNEQFF.

The V gene is TRBV15, the J gene TRBJ2-7, with D possibly TRBD1 on 5 matching bases. Trimming removed 4 bases from V and 10 bases from J, with 14 bases in between. Germline V gene lookup returns CDR1 LNHNV and CDR2 YYDKDF (reference sequence). The CDR3 has 12 amino acids. The DNA for the CDR3 is TGTGCCACCAGCATTGACAGAAGCAATCAGTACTTC. Protein sequence: CATSIDRSNQYF.

V and J are TRBV13 and TRBJ2-1; 7 bases are shared with TRBD1. V shed 5 bases and J 9 bases; nucleotides not matched to a gene: 4. Germline V CDR1 and CDR2: PRHDT, FYEKMQ (reference sequence). The CDR3 covers 12 residues. The CDR3 loop is CASSAEGAEQFF. The CDR3, as DNA: TGTGCCAGCAGCGCCGAGGGGGCTGAGCAGTTCTTC.

V gene TRBV7-2 combines with J gene TRBJ2-7, with D unresolved. The CDR3 sequence is 16 residues long. Germline CDR1 reads SGHTA; CDR2 reads FQGNSA. The V end was cut by 2 bases, the J end by 0 bases, with 14 bases between. In DNA, the CDR3 is TGTGCCAGCAGCTTATCCCCCACGGCACTCTCCTACGAGCAGTACTTC. Translated, it gives CASSLSPTALSYEQYF.